This TCR beta chain was captured in a study of regulatory T cells in long-lasting Graves disease. Study results and caveats: Lower TCR diversity characterized persistent Graves' patients relative to newly diagnosed patients.

Trimming cost V 4 bases and J 4 bases, with 19 bases left between them. There are 16 residues in the CDR3. Noted time point: newly diagnosed GD, antithyroid drugs for less than 3 months. PBMCs provided the RNA from which the TCR library was made. CDR3 regions were amplified by Arm-PCR using iRepertoire HTBI primers to build TCR beta libraries. Using its own MiXCR run on the multiplex PCR reads, TCRdb lists one record per CDR3 protein. Among some 600,000 distinct CDR3 sequences, approximately 16% were seen once, and the ten largest hold 9.5% to 15%. Comment on this clonotype: The antigen is undetermined.

These data also formed part of another study, on T cells in Graves' hyperthyroidism and ophthalmopathy. From that study: Blood held most thyroid clonotypes expanded above 0.001 frequency.

The rearrangement joins TRBV12-3 or TRBV12-4 to TRBJ2-5; possible D gene TRBD1, 6 bases. The specimen comprised peripheral blood mononuclear cells (PBMCs), sampled at new diagnosis, from a patient treated with antithyroid drugs. This TCR derives from a man between 18 and 29 years old with Graves disease. CDR3 sequence: CASSSSPGHWAETQYF. CDR3 coding DNA: TGTGCCAGCAGTTCCTCCCCGGGACATTGGGCAGAGACCCAGTACTTC.